Following are 23 T cell receptor beta chains from one sample sequenced in a study of blood T cell repertoires in COVID-19. Some clones are missing from TCRdb's copy, which holds only in-frame ones; the method was immunoSEQ multiplex PCR. The data contain about 100,000 clones, 75% to 90% of them singletons. Sequenced input: peripheral blood. These receptors came from a woman older than 75 with acute or convalescent COVID-19.

The J gene is TRBJ1-3, the V gene TRBV12-5; 7 bases are shared with TRBD1. J was trimmed by 0 bases and V by 7 bases; bases with no gene match: 6. The CDR3 has 15 amino acids. Germline CDR1 reads LGHNT; CDR2 reads FRNRAP. The CDR3 bases are TGTGCTAGTGCCACTCAGGGGGGCTCTGGAAACACCATATATTTT. This codes for CASATQGGSGNTIYF.

The chain links TRBV13 to TRBJ1-2; D might be TRBD1 (6 bases). V lost 8 bases, J lost 0 bases, and 10 bases lay in between. The CDR3 extends over 13 amino acids. Germline CDR1 reads PRHDT; CDR2 reads FYEKMQ (reference sequence). The CDR3, as DNA: TGTGCCAGCGGGGGCGAAGCTAACTATGGCTACACCTTC. It encodes CASGGEANYGYTF.

The chain has TRBV11-2 and TRBJ2-3; D not certain. Germline loops: CDR1 SGHAT, CDR2 FQNNGV. Trimming cost V 5 bases and J 2 bases, with 14 bases left between them. The CDR3 runs 15 residues. CDR3 amino acids: CASSALWSVTDTQYF. CDR3 DNA: TGTGCCAGCAGCGCCCTCTGGTCAGTCACAGATACGCAGTATTTT.

Concerning this clone itself: Relative to the germline gene, one junction end is altered; a read error may explain this. The chain has TRBV6-2 or TRBV6-3 and TRBJ2-3; a weak D match, TRBD2 (5 bases). Germline loops: CDR1 MNHEY, CDR2 SVGEGT. The CDR3 has 16 residues. The DNA for the CDR3 is TGTGCCAGCAGTTACTCGCAAATATCTAGCAGAGATACGCAGTATTTT. Its protein is CASSYSQISSRDTQYF.

This chain connects TRBV6-2 or TRBV6-3 to TRBJ2-7; D is perhaps TRBD1 (6 bases). The germline gives CDR1 MNHEY, CDR2 SVGEGT. This CDR3 contains 14 residues. The V and J ends lost 3 bases and 3 bases respectively, with 12 bases between them. The CDR3 loop is CASSYRGQLYEQYF. CDR3 sequence (DNA): TGTGCCAGCAGTTATAGAGGACAGCTCTACGAGCAGTACTTC.

The genes are TRBV19 and TRBJ2-2; D possibly corresponds to TRBD2 (5 bases). The CDR3 contains 14 residues. Trimming stripped 2 bases from V and 1 base from J, with 5 bases between. CDR1 and CDR2 from the germline V gene are LNHDA and SQIVND (reference sequence). DNA for the CDR3: TGTGCCAGTAGTATACGGGAGAACACCGGGGAGCTGTTTTTT. This gives the protein CASSIRENTGELFF.

The chain is built from TRBV28 and TRBJ1-5; perhaps TRBD1 as D (5 bases). The germline V gene encodes CDR1 MDHEN and CDR2 SYDVKM. This CDR3 contains 13 residues. With 6 bases removed from V and 7 bases from J, the gap between germline ends came to 13 bases. CDR3 DNA: TGTGCCAGCAGCTATACAGGTCCCCAGCCCCAGCATTTT. Encoded protein: CASSYTGPQPQHF.

This sequence joins TRBV5-4 and TRBJ1-1; D is possibly TRBD1 (6 bases). The CDR3 covers 15 residues. Germline V gives CDR1 SGHNT, CDR2 YYREEE (reference sequence). Trimming shortened V by 5 bases and J by 4 bases, and 18 bases separated the two germline ends. CDR3 nucleotide sequence: TGTGCCAGCAGGGGATCAGGGGTTGATATCACTGAAGCTTTCTTT. It codes for CASRGSGVDITEAFF.

The chain recombines TRBV29-1 with TRBJ1-2; possible D gene TRBD1, 5 bases. The CDR3 length is 11 residues. Germline CDR1 and CDR2: SQVTM and ANQGSEA. V lost 7 bases and J 7 bases, leaving 13 bases between the germline ends. Written as DNA, the CDR3 is TGCAGCGCCGATGGAGGGGTTGGCTACACCTTC. Amino acid sequence: CSADGGVGYTF. Based on the CDR3 plus reference TRBV29-1 and TRBJ1-2, the full variable domain is SAVISQKPSRDICQRGTSLTIQCQVDSQVTMMFWYRQQPGQSLTLIATANQGSEATYESGFVIDKFPISRPNLTFSTLTVSNMSPEDSSIYLCSADGGVGYTFGSGTRLTVV.

The J gene is TRBJ1-2, the V gene TRBV5-1, with a tentative D call TRBD1 (6 bases). V shed 0 bases and J shed 8 bases, with 11 bases lying between them. The length of the CDR3 is 13 residues. CDR1 is SGHRS and CDR2 is YFSETQ in the germline V gene. In DNA, the CDR3 is TGCGCCAGCAGCTTGGGGCAGGGGAAGGGCTACACCTTC. The encoded protein is CASSLGQGKGYTF.

In this sample, this clone turned up once. As DNA, the CDR3 is TGTGCCACCAGTGATGCGAACCGAGGGGCAGGGGGTCGGTTCTTC. It yields the protein CATSDANRGAGGRFF. The chain is built from TRBV24-1 and TRBJ2-1; 7 nucleotides line up with TRBD1. With V trimmed by 3 bases and J by 15 bases, 16 bases remained unmatched. The CDR3 loop spans 15 amino acids. CDR1 and CDR2 from the germline V gene are KGHDR and SFDVKD.

This sequence joins TRBV7-9 and TRBJ2-7; 7 bases line up with TRBD1. The CDR3 covers 15 residues. The ends lost 1 base at V and 4 bases at J; junction bases unmatched: 7. Looked up from germline, CDR1 is SEHNR and CDR2 is FQNEAQ (reference sequence). The CDR3 sequence is CASSLVGTDPYEQYF. The CDR3 region has the DNA TGTGCCAGCAGCTTAGTGGGGACAGACCCTTACGAGCAGTACTTC.

This clone was seen more than once but under ten times. V and J are TRBV2 and TRBJ2-1, with 7 nucleotides matching TRBD2. The J segment lost 3 bases and the V segment lost 6 bases, leaving 11 bases of the junction unmatched. The germline gives CDR1 SNHLY, CDR2 FYNNEI. This CDR3 region has 16 residues. The CDR3 is CASSRTQLAGYNEQFF. DNA of the CDR3: TGTGCCAGCAGCCGGACGCAGTTAGCGGGCTACAATGAGCAGTTCTTC.

The V and J genes are TRBV19 and TRBJ2-7; 7 bases align to TRBD1. Germline lookup yields CDR1 LNHDA and CDR2 SQIVND (reference sequence). V was pared by 3 bases and J by 13 bases, with 9 bases of the junction left unmatched. CDR3 length: 12 amino acids. CDR3: CASSIPTGYLYF. The CDR3, as DNA: TGTGCCAGTAGTATCCCGACAGGGTACCTTTACTTC. The entire variable domain, with the rest obtained from reference TRBV19 and TRBJ2-7, is as follows: DGGITQSPKYLFRKEGQNVTLSCEQNLNHDAMYWYRQDPGQGLRLIYYSQIVNDFQKGDIAEGYSVSREKKESFPLTVTSAQKNPTAFYLCASSIPTGYLYFGPGTRLTVT.

The count of this clone is one. V usage is TRBV1 and J usage is TRBJ2-6; TRBD2 is the table's D call, not checked against the DNA. TRBV1 is a recognized pseudogene. This CDR3 region has 20 residues. CDR3 residues: CTSSQESERGFFGGANVLTF. CDR3 sequence (DNA): TGCACCAGCAGCCAAGAGTCGGAGCGGGGGTTTTTTGGCGGGGCCAACGTCCTGACTTTC.

This clone was seen only once. This rearrangement joins TRBV7-9 to TRBJ1-5; 8 bases map to TRBD1. The CDR3 has 15 residues. Per germline, CDR1 SEHNR and CDR2 FQNEAQ (reference sequence). The junction had 3 bases not matched to a gene; V was cut back by 0 bases and J by 5 bases. The CDR3 loop reads CASSLATGADQPQHF. The DNA for the CDR3 is TGTGCCAGCAGCTTAGCGACAGGGGCAGATCAGCCCCAGCATTTT.

The chain uses TRBV7-2 and TRBJ1-1; TRBD1 might be the D (5 bases). The CDR3 is 13 amino acids. Between the trimmed V and J ends, which lost 2 bases and 4 bases, there was a span of 8 bases. Germline-derived CDR1 and CDR2 are SGHTA and FQGNSA. The CDR3 nucleotides are TGTGCCAGCAGCTTACAGGGTCCCACTGAAGCTTTCTTT. This translates into CASSLQGPTEAFF.

The gene calls are TRBV11-2 and TRBJ1-2; no firm D call. The germline V gene encodes CDR1 SGHAT and CDR2 FQNNGV. The CDR3 has 12 residues. Deletions cut 3 bases from V and 11 bases from J, with 13 bases between. This CDR3 is CASSFSTAGYTF. CDR3 DNA sequence: TGTGCCAGCAGCTTCTCCACCGCAGGTTACACCTTC.

This sequence joins TRBV27 and TRBJ2-2; 12 nucleotides match TRBD2. V shed 4 bases and J 4 bases; nucleotides not matched to a gene: 7. Germline lookup yields CDR1 MNHEY and CDR2 SMNVEV (reference sequence). The CDR3 sequence is 17 residues long. CDR3 sequence reads: CASSSSLAGGLTGELFF. CDR3 nucleotides: TGTGCCAGCAGTTCCTCTCTAGCGGGGGGGCTCACCGGGGAGCTGTTTTTT.

This clone occurred a few times. V and J are TRBV4-1 and TRBJ1-1, with D possibly TRBD1 on 5 matching bases. The V end lost 3 bases, the J end lost 6 bases, and 20 bases lay between the germline ends. Per the germline V gene, CDR1 is MGHRA and CDR2 is YSYEKL. This CDR3 spans 16 amino acids. The CDR3 coding sequence is TGCGCCAGCAGCCAGCAGCTCGGCGCTGTCAGGGCTGAAGCTTTCTTT. The encoded protein is CASSQQLGAVRAEAFF.

The chain recombines TRBV7-2 with TRBJ1-1; D gene uncertain. The length of the CDR3 is 15 residues. V was clipped by 1 base and J by 0 bases, with 9 bases between them. Germline-derived CDR1 and CDR2 are SGHTA and FQGNSA. CDR3: CASSLVAGLNTEAFF. The DNA of the CDR3 is TGTGCCAGCAGCTTAGTTGCAGGTCTGAACACTGAAGCTTTCTTT.

V and J are TRBV7-8 and TRBJ1-3, with TRBD1 matching over 7 bases. This CDR3 spans 16 amino acids. Germline assignment: CDR1 SGHVS and CDR2 FQNEAQ. Losses at the gene ends were 5 bases for V and 2 bases for J; bases not matched to a gene: 9. CDR3 bases: TGTGCCAGCAGCGTACGGGACAGCTATACTGGAAACACCATATATTTT. Its translation: CASSVRDSYTGNTIYF.

This clone has only one observation. This sequence joins TRBV30 and TRBJ1-4; TRBD1 might be the D (5 bases). The V and J ends lost 0 bases and 7 bases respectively, with 9 bases between them. Germline V gene data show CDR1 as GTSNPN and CDR2 as SVGIG (reference sequence). The CDR3 length is 13 residues. The CDR3 is CAWSVRAGEKLFF. The CDR3 coding sequence is TGTGCCTGGAGTGTCAGGGCAGGTGAAAAACTGTTTTTT.